The 10 T cell receptor beta chains below come from one sample, sequenced in a study of vaccination effects on CD4 cells after COVID-19. The table came from immunoSEQ multiplex PCR; TCRdb's copy has only in-frame clones and leaves some out. The profile shows around 49,000 clones, about three quarters of them singletons. Upon completion of under eleven days in culture, CD4+ T cells were isolated. Participants were given two doses of BNT162b2 or mRNA-1273 vaccine. Antigens for these TCRs are unknown. The starting material was CD4+ T cells from PBMCs cultured without peptide, obtained after COVID-19 vaccination. The receptors were gathered from a human donor who received a COVID-19 vaccine.

The chain combines TRBV9 with TRBJ2-4; 12 positions match TRBD2. Germline trimming cut 0 bases from V and 9 bases from J; bases unmatched to any gene: 16. This CDR3 region has 19 residues. The germline gives CDR1 SGDLS, CDR2 YYNGEE. The CDR3 sequence is CASSVGPLPSGGAPFIQYF. The CDR3 bases are TGTGCCAGCAGCGTAGGCCCACTTCCTAGCGGGGGGGCCCCTTTCATTCAGTACTTC.

The genes are TRBV7-2 and TRBJ2-3, with D possibly called TRBD1 or TRBD2 (5 bases each). This CDR3 comprises 15 residues. Germline V gene lookup returns CDR1 SGHTA and CDR2 FQGNSA. V shed 5 bases and J shed 4 bases, with 16 bases lying between them. The CDR3 nucleotides read TGTGCCAGCAGCAGGGACGGGTACGTGGCAGATACGCAGTATTTT. This encodes CASSRDGYVADTQYF.

The genes are TRBV4-2 and TRBJ2-7, with D possibly matching TRBD2 (6 bases). Trimming stripped 0 bases from V and 0 bases from J, with 12 bases between. Germline values: CDR1 LGHNA, CDR2 YNFKEQ. The CDR3 runs to 16 residues. In nucleotides, the CDR3 is TGTGCCAGCAGCCAAGATAACCGGGGGAACTCCTACGAGCAGTACTTC. Encoded protein: CASSQDNRGNSYEQYF.

The V gene is TRBV6-5, the J gene TRBJ2-1; 7 nucleotides agree with TRBD1. Germline V gene sequence: CDR1 MNHEY, CDR2 SVGAGI. The CDR3 has 15 residues. V lost 4 bases to trimming and J lost 4 bases; unmatched junction nucleotides: 7. The CDR3, as DNA: TGTGCCAGCAGTTCCCCGGACAGGACGTACAATGAGCAGTTCTTC. Amino acid sequence: CASSSPDRTYNEQFF.

This rearrangement joins TRBV6-6 to TRBJ2-7; possible D gene TRBD1, 6 bases. V lost 6 bases to trimming and J lost 9 bases, with 21 bases between them. The germline V gene has CDR1 MNHNY and CDR2 SVGAGI (reference sequence). The CDR3 has 14 residues. The CDR3, as DNA: TGTGCCAGCAGCCGATCTACAGGGACGGACGGGCAGTACTTC. Protein product: CASSRSTGTDGQYF.

The chain carries TRBV18 and TRBJ1-5; D call uncertain. Trimming left V 2 bases short and J 1 base short, with 15 bases between. The CDR3 consists of 17 residues. Germline V gives CDR1 KGHSH, CDR2 LQKENI. The CDR3 DNA sequence: TGTGCCAGCTCACCAAGAGGAGGGAGGGTGAGCAATCAGCCCCAGCATTTT. It is translated as CASSPRGGRVSNQPQHF.

The V gene is TRBV6-6, the J gene TRBJ1-6; the D gene is possibly TRBD1 (6 bases). Germline CDR1 is MNHNY and CDR2 is SVGAGI (reference sequence). This CDR3 contains 16 residues. Trimming pared 4 bases from V and 5 bases from J, leaving 15 bases between. CDR3 residues: CASSSPTGLNNSPLHF. CDR3 DNA sequence: TGTGCCAGCAGTTCGCCGACAGGTTTGAATAATTCACCCCTCCACTTT.

This rearrangement joins TRBV19 to TRBJ1-4; possible D gene TRBD1, 6 bases. V was pared by 4 bases and J by 7 bases, with 10 bases between. Germline assignment: CDR1 LNHDA and CDR2 SQIVND (reference sequence). This CDR3 region has 13 residues. As DNA, the CDR3 is TGTGCCAGTAGTACACAGGGATTTGAAAAACTGTTTTTT. Amino acids: CASSTQGFEKLFF.

The sample holds one count of this clone. The chain combines TRBV5-5 with TRBJ2-5; TRBD2 is a possible D gene (6 bases). Germline loops: CDR1 SGHKS, CDR2 YYEKEE (reference sequence). The CDR3 has 14 amino acids. The V end lost 0 bases, the J end lost 5 bases, and 11 bases lay between the germline ends. CDR3 region: CASSLVPGAETQYF. The DNA of the CDR3 is TGTGCCAGCAGCTTGGTCCCGGGAGCCGAGACCCAGTACTTC.

The rearrangement joins TRBV29-1 to TRBJ1-4, with a tentative D call TRBD1 (6 bases). CDR1 SQVTM and CDR2 ANQGSEA come from the germline V gene. With 6 bases removed from V and 1 base from J, the gap between germline ends came to 6 bases. This CDR3 is built from 12 residues. CDR3 sequence reads: CSVGQTNEKLFF. In DNA, the CDR3 is TGCAGCGTGGGACAAACTAATGAAAAACTGTTTTTT.